The present TCR beta chain was sequenced within a study of human T cells and chemical hapten exposure. Looking at the study overall: The variation in per-sample TCR yields arose mainly from small differences in pooled library volumes. Notes on the study in general: Unchanged with DPC sensitization were TCRs above 1 in 1000 frequency. Alopecia in the donors means their immune response may deviate from healthy people's.

Details on this clonotype: No antigen is known for it.

TCRdb passed the RACE reads through MiXCR, listing each CDR3 protein once. The sample yields roughly 360,000 distinct CDR3 sequences, more than 4.5% seen once. The length of the CDR3 is 16 residues. V lost 6 bases and J 0 bases, leaving 17 bases between the germline ends. Time point specified: patch test 1, 2 weeks after DPC sensitization. Treatment indicated: therapeutic diphenylcyclopropenone sensitization with weekly scalp DPC. Unfractionated whole blood served as the source for total RNA extraction. Sequenced material: whole blood, taken in connection with sensitization to the hapten diphenylcyclopropenone (DPC). The sequence came from a woman in her 50s with alopecia areata. Some clones in this sample may be carry-over from other donors' samples. The chain joins TRBV12-3 or TRBV12-4 to TRBJ1-2; tentatively, D is TRBD1 (6 bases). CDR3: CASRRRGTPSNYGYTF. Written as DNA, the CDR3 is TGTGCCAGCAGACGCCGCGGGACACCTTCTAACTATGGCTACACCTTC.